This T cell receptor beta chain was recovered during a study of blood T cell repertoires in COVID-19 (dated by TCRdb to 2019 to 2021). With respect to the entire study: Samples covering the acute and convalescent phases of COVID-19 were provided by collaborators in the United States, Italy and Spain. Where available, HLA class I and class II types were obtained from metadata supplied by the sample provider rather than from assay-based typing. The samples were drawn from two sources: the first 160 participants of the ongoing ImmuneRACE study, and 1,000 to 1,500 subjects contributed by 6 global collaborators. The prospective study material was composed of cDNA or gDNA derived from T cells, B-cell-depleted T cells, or PBMCs. Sample metadata almost always included a de-identified subject ID, COVID-19 status, age in years and sex. Subjects who had been exposed to COVID-19, were actively infected with it, or had recovered from it provided the deeply sampled blood TCRbeta repertoires that made up the dataset. The repertoires were made available in a free public database intended to serve as a resource for research on the immune response to SARS-CoV-2. What the study reported, not specific to this receptor: Clinical and demographic metadata were provided uncurated, with the amount varying by source and participant.

The collaborating institutions used their own protocols to collect whole blood in K2EDTA tubes. For TCRbeta analysis, collaborators shipped samples in one of three forms: frozen whole blood, isolated PBMCs, or DNA extracted from either of those sample types. About this clone: Its antigen target is currently unknown. Base qualities are missing; no much larger clone stands one base away.

TCRbeta CDR3 regions were amplified from genomic DNA by means of the immunoSEQ Assay, a bias-controlled multiplex PCR. The paper's data handling went like this. Within the assay, amplification of reference gene primers was used to estimate how many nucleated cells each sample contained. To quantify the absolute abundance of each unique TCRbeta CDR3 rearrangement, sequence reads were collapsed and filtered. For each sample, productive Simpson clonality was calculated by taking the square root of Simpson's diversity index across productive rearrangements. TCRdb stores this immuneACCESS table with in-frame sequences only. Part of the clones is absent; in the studies checked, under half of the shortfall reflects unresolved V genes, and no reason is known for the rest. V, J and clone size are those of that table, while D and trimming were read from the DNA. This sample comprises about 81,000 clones, more than 80% of them detected only once. The ten top clones hold about 12% of the sample.

CDR1 and CDR2 are drawn from the germline V gene: KGHDR, SFDVKD. Inclusive of the bounding cysteine and phenylalanine, the CDR3 is 14 residues long. This entry keeps only the CDR3 DNA: 42 bases, framed from base 1. For this chain, trimming is 8 bases at the V end and 1 base at the J end, and the number of junction bases without a gene match is 3. The sequencing sample was made of peripheral blood. The rearranged segments are TRBV24-1 and TRBJ2-1; TRBD2 lines up with 8 middle nucleotides. This receptor was identified in a human donor in a cohort sampled during active COVID-19. For the CDR3, the sequence is CATNAGGSYNEQFF. The nucleotides read TGTGCCACCAATGCGGGGGGATCCTACAATGAGCAGTTCTTC.